What follows are 26 T cell receptor beta chains derived from one specimen sequenced in a study of T cell responses to AZD1222 COVID-19 vaccine (dated by TCRdb to the early 2020s). The library was generated by the immunoSEQ multiplex PCR assay. TCRdb took over this immuneACCESS table, retaining in-frame rearrangements with V and J assigned. Such tables are incomplete; in checked studies, under half of the missing clones stem from an unresolved V gene, and the remainder is unexplained. A total of more than 100,000 clones appear in this sample, about 87% of them only once. The top ten constitute approximately 20% of the sample. The time point label of this sample denotes: baseline before first vaccination. This specimen was peripheral blood, taken on day 0 of AZD1222 vaccination. The source is an adult in good health.

This chain joins TRBV5-6 and TRBJ1-1, with TRBD1 identical over 7 bases. After removal of 4 bases from V and 2 bases from J, the junction contained 8 bases not matched to a gene. The CDR3 is 15 amino acids. Germline V gene sequence: CDR1 SGHDT, CDR2 YYEEEE. The CDR3 reads CASSLLGQPNTEAFF. The CDR3 nucleotides are TGTGCCAGCAGCCTGCTGGGACAGCCAAACACTGAAGCTTTCTTT.

The chain employs TRBV7-9 and TRBJ2-2; D unclear. With 1 base removed from V and 6 bases from J, the gap between germline ends came to 9 bases. Germline V gives CDR1 SEHNR, CDR2 FQNEAQ (reference sequence). The CDR3 contains 14 residues. CDR3: CASSLEVAAGELFF. The DNA of the CDR3 is TGTGCCAGCAGCTTAGAGGTGGCGGCCGGGGAGCTGTTTTTT.

This rearrangement joins TRBV5-1 to TRBJ2-1; D is possibly TRBD2 (6 bases). The germline V and J ends were trimmed by 10 bases and 0 bases, with 17 bases remaining between them. CDR1 is SGHRS, CDR2 YFSETQ, per germline. The CDR3 is 15 amino acids. As DNA, the CDR3 is TGCGCCGCCTGCCCCCGGGAGAACTCCTACAATGAGCAGTTCTTC. Protein sequence: CAACPRENSYNEQFF.

This clone occurred once. The J gene is TRBJ1-1, the V gene TRBV5-5; D uncertain. CDR1 and CDR2 (germline): SGHKS, YYEKEE (reference sequence). CDR3 length: 13 residues. V was clipped by 0 bases and J by 2 bases, with 5 bases between them. The CDR3 DNA is TGTGCCAGCAGCTTGGCGGGCAACACTGAAGCTTTCTTT. Translation gives CASSLAGNTEAFF.

CDR3 sequence: CASSATGATNEKLFF. DNA for the CDR3: TGTGCCAGCAGCGCAACAGGGGCAACTAATGAAAAACTGTTTTTT. The chain couples TRBV7-2 to TRBJ1-4; 7 positions agree with TRBD1. Trimming took 5 bases from V and 0 from J; bases not matched to a gene: 3. This CDR3 spans 15 amino acids. Germline CDR1 is SGHTA and CDR2 is FQGNSA. The full variable domain, rest sourced from reference TRBV7-2 and TRBJ1-4, is GAGVSQSPSNKVTEKGKDVELRCDPISGHTALYWYRQSLGQGLEFLIYFQGNSAPDKSGLPSDRFSAERTGGSVSTLTIQRTQQEDSAVYLCASSATGATNEKLFFGSGTQLSVL.

The J gene is TRBJ1-1, the V gene TRBV7-6; D may be TRBD1 (5 bases). Germline V gene lookup returns CDR1 SGHVS and CDR2 FNYEAQ. The CDR3 loop spans 18 amino acids. The V end lost 1 base, the J end lost 0 bases, and 18 bases lay between the germline ends. The CDR3 bases are TGTGCCAGCAGCTTAGTCGTCGGCGGGGGAGATATGAACACTGAAGCTTTCTTT. Encoded protein: CASSLVVGGGDMNTEAFF.

This clone was seen once. This sequence joins TRBV12-3 or TRBV12-4 and TRBJ2-5; no clear D gene. Trimming removed 1 base from V and 2 bases from J, with 5 bases in between. This CDR3 contains 13 residues. The CDR3 DNA reads as TGTGCCAGCAGTTTAGGCTTTCAAGAGACCCAGTACTTC. Its translation: CASSLGFQETQYF.

The chain uses TRBV11-2 and TRBJ2-7; the match to TRBD2 covers 9 bases. V shed 1 base, J shed 4 bases, and the junction held 8 bases outside the gene matches. This CDR3 is 16 amino acids long. Germline loops: CDR1 SGHAT, CDR2 FQNNGV. CDR3 protein: CASSLVGGGRGYEQYF. The DNA of the CDR3 is TGTGCCAGCAGCTTAGTCGGTGGCGGGAGGGGTTACGAGCAGTACTTC.

The rearrangement links TRBV11-2 to TRBJ1-3; D remains ambiguous. Trimming left V 5 bases short and J 2 bases short, with 16 bases between. Germline-derived CDR1 and CDR2 are SGHAT and FQNNGV. This CDR3 region has 16 residues. The DNA for the CDR3 is TGTGCCAGCAGCAGAAACGACGGAGGGCCTGGAAACACCATATATTTT. It encodes CASSRNDGGPGNTIYF.

The rearrangement joins TRBV5-1 to TRBJ1-5; no clear D. The CDR3 is 14 amino acids. The germline V gene has CDR1 SGHRS and CDR2 YFSETQ. The V end lost 2 bases, the J end lost 0 bases, and 6 bases lay between the germline ends. CDR3: CASSFGDSNQPQHF. As DNA, the CDR3 is TGCGCCAGCAGCTTCGGGGATAGCAATCAGCCCCAGCATTTT.

This clone showed up just a few times. This rearrangement joins TRBV7-9 to TRBJ1-5; 11 bases are shared with TRBD1. There are 15 residues in the CDR3. The V segment lost 1 base and the J segment 5 bases; nucleotides outside the gene matches: 1. The germline gives CDR1 SEHNR, CDR2 FQNEAQ (reference sequence). CDR3 protein: CASSLGTGGHQPQHF. In DNA form, the CDR3 reads TGTGCCAGCAGCTTAGGGACAGGGGGCCATCAGCCCCAGCATTTT.

This clone was recorded once. This chain joins TRBV2 and TRBJ2-1; 7 bases match TRBD2. Germline V lookup: CDR1 SNHLY, CDR2 FYNNEI. V shed 3 bases, J shed 12 bases, and the junction held 11 bases outside the gene matches. The CDR3 has 14 amino acids. The CDR3 spells CASSDGTTHTTQFF. Written as DNA, the CDR3 is TGTGCCAGCAGTGATGGGACTACCCATACTACGCAGTTCTTC.

This clone was seen only a few times. DNA for the CDR3: TGTGCCAGCAGCCGGAGCGACAGGGGAGCGCATTCACCCCTCCACTTT. It translates to CASSRSDRGAHSPLHF. The chain has TRBV11-1 and TRBJ1-6; 8 nucleotides agree with TRBD1. The CDR3 loop spans 16 amino acids. Germline CDR1 and CDR2: SGHAT and FQDESV (reference sequence). V shed 5 bases and J 8 bases; nucleotides not matched to a gene: 11.

J is TRBJ2-7 and V is TRBV7-2; maybe TRBD2 (5 bases). Per germline, CDR1 SGHTA and CDR2 FQGNSA. The V end lost 1 base, the J end lost 5 bases, and 9 bases lay between the germline ends. The CDR3 sequence is 13 residues long. The CDR3 loop is CASSLGTSNEQYF. The CDR3, as DNA: TGTGCCAGCAGCTTAGGGACTTCTAACGAGCAGTACTTC. Full variable domain (missing parts from reference TRBV7-2 and TRBJ2-7): GAGVSQSPSNKVTEKGKDVELRCDPISGHTALYWYRQSLGQGLEFLIYFQGNSAPDKSGLPSDRFSAERTGGSVSTLTIQRTQQEDSAVYLCASSLGTSNEQYFGPGTRLTVT.

A single count supports this clone. The gene calls are TRBV15 and TRBJ2-7; TRBD1 might be the D (6 bases). This CDR3 spans 14 amino acids. Germline assignment: CDR1 LNHNV and CDR2 YYDKDF (reference sequence). The V and J ends lost 8 bases and 1 base respectively, with 15 bases between them. CDR3 amino acids: CATGDGQISYEQYF. The CDR3, as DNA: TGTGCCACCGGAGACGGACAGATATCCTACGAGCAGTACTTC.

This clone was detected a few times. V is TRBV6-5 and J is TRBJ1-2, with D possibly matching TRBD1 (5 bases). CDR1 and CDR2 (germline): MNHEY, SVGAGI. This CDR3 has 13 amino acids. The ends were cut back, 7 bases at V and 4 bases at J, with 13 bases in the middle. This CDR3 is CASTFGASYGYTF. CDR3 coding DNA: TGTGCCAGCACCTTCGGGGCTTCCTATGGCTACACCTTC.

J is TRBJ2-1 and V is TRBV20-1, with 7 bases matching TRBD2. This CDR3 spans 18 amino acids. Germline V gene data show CDR1 as DFQATT and CDR2 as SNEGSKA (reference sequence). Losses at the gene ends were 6 bases for V and 1 base for J; bases not matched to a gene: 18. In nucleotides, the CDR3 is TGCAGTGCCAGTCCCTACTCTGCGGGAGAAGGGTCCTACAATGAGCAGTTCTTC. Its translation: CSASPYSAGEGSYNEQFF.

V is TRBV6-4 and J is TRBJ1-6; D not certain. Trimming stripped 6 bases from V and 8 bases from J, with 14 bases between. This CDR3 is built from 14 residues. Looked up from germline, CDR1 is MRHNA and CDR2 is SNTAGT. The CDR3, as DNA: TGTGCCAGCAGCCAGTTAGGGAGGGATTCACCCCTCCACTTT. Encoded protein: CASSQLGRDSPLHF.

The V call is TRBV19, the J call TRBJ1-2, with 8 nucleotides matching TRBD1. J gave up 7 bases and V 3 bases, and 7 bases lay outside the gene matches. This CDR3 has 14 amino acids. Per germline, CDR1 LNHDA and CDR2 SQIVND (reference sequence). CDR3 nucleotides: TGTGCCAGTAGTATCCGTCAGGGGGCCGTTGGCTACACCTTC. Translation gives CASSIRQGAVGYTF.

The chain links TRBV6-5 to TRBJ1-2, with a tentative D call TRBD1 (6 bases). CDR1 and CDR2 from the germline V gene are MNHEY and SVGAGI. The CDR3 runs 12 residues. V shed 5 bases and J shed 8 bases, with 12 bases lying between them. CDR3: CASSTGLRGYTF. The CDR3 nucleotides are TGTGCCAGCAGTACAGGGCTCAGAGGCTACACCTTC.

This chain joins TRBV5-1 and TRBJ2-3; D might be TRBD1 (6 bases). V lost 4 bases to trimming and J lost 4 bases, with 13 bases between them. Germline V lookup: CDR1 SGHRS, CDR2 YFSETQ. CDR3 length: 14 residues. The chain's CDR3 is CASSPRTDPDTQYF. DNA of the CDR3: TGCGCCAGCAGCCCTAGGACAGACCCAGATACGCAGTATTTT. The full variable domain, in which reference TRBV5-1 and TRBJ2-3 provide the parts outside the CDR3, is KAGVTQTPRYLIKTRGQQVTLSCSPISGHRSVSWYQQTPGQGLQFLFEYFSETQRNKGNFPGRFSGRQFSNSRSEMNVSTLELGDSALYLCASSPRTDPDTQYFGPGTRLTVL.

The genes are TRBV19 and TRBJ1-4, with TRBD1 matching over 9 bases. The germline CDR1 and CDR2 sequences are LNHDA and SQIVND (reference sequence). With 4 bases clipped from V and 7 bases from J, the junction kept 7 bases outside the gene matches. The CDR3 totals 15 residues. CDR3 DNA: TGTGCCAGTAGTACAGGGACAGGGAGTCGTGAAAAACTGTTTTTT. The encoded protein is CASSTGTGSREKLFF.

The chain is built from TRBV19 and TRBJ1-4, with 10 bases fitting TRBD1. The CDR3 has 13 amino acids. Trimming took 6 bases from V and 8 from J; bases not matched to a gene: 3. CDR1 is LNHDA and CDR2 is SQIVND in the germline V gene (reference sequence). This CDR3 is CASSDRGREKLFF. The DNA of the CDR3 is TGTGCCAGTAGCGACAGGGGGCGCGAAAAACTGTTTTTT.

The rearrangement links TRBV15 to TRBJ1-3, with D uncertain. V lost 4 bases to trimming and J lost 3 bases, with 4 bases between them. The CDR3 consists of 12 residues. Germline CDR1 LNHNV, CDR2 YYDKDF (reference sequence). In DNA form, the CDR3 reads TGTGCCACCAGCAAGAGTGGAAACACCATATATTTT. Translation gives CATSKSGNTIYF. The variable domain in full, completed from reference TRBV15 and TRBJ1-3, reads DAMVIQNPRYQVTQFGKPVTLSCSQTLNHNVMYWYQQKSSQAPKLLFHYYDKDFNNEADTPDNFQSRRPNTSFCFLDIRSPGLGDTAMYLCATSKSGNTIYFGEGSWLTVV.

The genes are TRBV30 and TRBJ2-2; D possibly corresponds to TRBD2 (6 bases). The V gene lost 3 bases and the J gene lost 8 bases, with 16 bases spanning the gap. This CDR3 comprises 14 residues. Germline V gene data show CDR1 as GTSNPN and CDR2 as SVGIG (reference sequence). CDR3 sequence reads: CAWRPSAEGGELFF. The CDR3 DNA is TGTGCCTGGAGGCCTTCAGCGGAGGGGGGGGAGCTGTTTTTT. Full variable domain (missing parts from reference TRBV30 and TRBJ2-2): SQTIHQWPATLVQPVGSPLSLECTVEGTSNPNLYWYRQAAGRGLQLLFYSVGIGQISSEVPQNLSASRPQDRQFILSSKKLLLSDSGFYLCAWRPSAEGGELFFGEGSRLTVL.

The V and J genes are TRBV18 and TRBJ1-5; D is perhaps TRBD1 (5 bases). Germline CDR1 KGHSH, CDR2 LQKENI. The CDR3 is made up of 19 amino acids. Trimming left V 4 bases short and J 1 base short, with 23 bases between. The CDR3 reads CASSQFQLAGSESNQPQHF. DNA for the CDR3: TGTGCCAGCTCACAGTTTCAGTTAGCAGGGTCGGAAAGCAATCAGCCCCAGCATTTT.